The 24 T cell receptor beta chains in this list originate from one sample, sequenced in a study of blood T cell repertoires in COVID-19. Assay: immunoSEQ multiplex PCR; the TCRdb copy retains only in-frame clones and omits some. The sample lists about 190,000 clones; about 88% were seen once. Sequencing used peripheral blood. The receptors originated from a woman aged 40 to 49 who had recovered from COVID-19.

The J gene is TRBJ2-5, the V gene TRBV6-5; 7 nucleotides line up with TRBD2. J gave up 4 bases and V 6 bases, and 8 bases lay outside the gene matches. This CDR3 spans 14 amino acids. Germline V gives CDR1 MNHEY, CDR2 SVGAGI. The DNA for the CDR3 is TGTGCCAGCAGGCGGGAGAGGGTGGGAGAGACCCAGTACTTC. Protein sequence: CASRRERVGETQYF.

V is TRBV2 and J is TRBJ2-7; 13 nucleotides match TRBD2. Per the germline V gene, CDR1 is SNHLY and CDR2 is FYNNEI. The CDR3 is 14 residues long. Unmatched junction bases numbered 6, after V lost 7 bases and J lost 6 bases. The DNA for the CDR3 is TGTGCCAGCACCGGACTAGCGGGAGCGGCCGAGCAGTACTTC. As protein: CASTGLAGAAEQYF. Full variable domain (missing parts from reference TRBV2 and TRBJ2-7): EPEVTQTPSHQVTQMGQEVILRCVPISNHLYFYWYRQILGQKVEFLVSFYNNEISEKSEIFDDQFSVERPDGSNFTLKIRSTKLEDSAMYFCASTGLAGAAEQYFGPGTRLTVT.

V and J are TRBV19 and TRBJ2-1; TRBD2 matches at 7 bases. V gave up 3 bases and J gave up 7 bases; unmatched junction bases: 6. The germline V gene encodes CDR1 LNHDA and CDR2 SQIVND (reference sequence). The CDR3 extends over 14 amino acids. As DNA, the CDR3 is TGTGCCAGTAGTATGGGACGGGGGGTAAATGAGCAGTTCTTC. Translated: CASSMGRGVNEQFF. Full variable domain (rest looked up from reference TRBV19 and TRBJ2-1): DGGITQSPKYLFRKEGQNVTLSCEQNLNHDAMYWYRQDPGQGLRLIYYSQIVNDFQKGDIAEGYSVSREKKESFPLTVTSAQKNPTAFYLCASSMGRGVNEQFFGPGTRLTVL.

V gene TRBV29-1 combines with J gene TRBJ1-2; 9 nucleotides match TRBD1. J gave up 2 bases and V 7 bases, and 5 bases lay outside the gene matches. Germline CDR1 and CDR2: SQVTM and ANQGSEA. The CDR3 is 13 residues long. The CDR3 loop reads CSAIGQGNYGYTF. The CDR3, as DNA: TGCAGCGCCATAGGACAGGGGAACTATGGCTACACCTTC. Full variable domain (missing parts from reference TRBV29-1 and TRBJ1-2): SAVISQKPSRDICQRGTSLTIQCQVDSQVTMMFWYRQQPGQSLTLIATANQGSEATYESGFVIDKFPISRPNLTFSTLTVSNMSPEDSSIYLCSAIGQGNYGYTFGSGTRLTVV.

The chain carries TRBV6-5 and TRBJ2-3; no clear D gene. The CDR3 runs 16 residues. Germline lookup yields CDR1 MNHEY and CDR2 SVGAGI. V was cut by 2 bases and J by 0 bases, with 12 bases left in between. CDR3 protein: CASSYGGPISTDTQYF. The CDR3 DNA reads TGTGCCAGCAGTTACGGTGGGCCGATCAGCACAGATACGCAGTATTTT.

Here the CDR3 reads CASSSELNTEAFF. The CDR3, as DNA: TGTGCCAGCTCCTCGGAGTTAAACACTGAAGCTTTCTTT. V gene TRBV5-4 combines with J gene TRBJ1-1; no firm D call. The CDR3 covers 13 residues. V was cut by 7 bases and J by 2 bases, with 12 bases left in between. CDR1 is SGHNT, CDR2 YYREEE, per germline (reference sequence).

J is TRBJ1-2 and V is TRBV6-5, with 9 bases that match TRBD1. From germline, CDR1 is MNHEY and CDR2 SVGAGI. V lost 4 bases, J lost 5 bases, and 8 bases stayed unmatched. The CDR3 is 15 amino acids. As DNA, the CDR3 is TGTGCCAGCAGTTTTCAACAGGGGGCATGGTATGGCTACACCTTC. The encoded protein is CASSFQQGAWYGYTF.

There are a few counts of this clone. This chain's CDR3 is CASSARDQGIGPEQETQYF. The DNA of the CDR3 is TGCGCCAGCAGCGCCCGCGATCAGGGAATAGGCCCAGAACAAGAGACCCAGTACTTC. The V gene is TRBV5-1, the J gene TRBJ2-5, with D perhaps TRBD1 (5 bases). From germline, CDR1 is SGHRS and CDR2 YFSETQ. The ends were cut back, 4 bases at V and 2 bases at J, with 27 bases in the middle. The CDR3 loop spans 19 amino acids.

V usage is TRBV6-5 and J usage is TRBJ2-7, with 11 nucleotides matching TRBD2. Germline lookup yields CDR1 MNHEY and CDR2 SVGAGI. The junction had 4 bases not matched to a gene; V was cut back by 5 bases and J by 4 bases. The CDR3 contains 14 residues. The DNA for the CDR3 is TGTGCCAGCAGTAAGGGACTAGCGGCTTACGAGCAGTACTTC. Translating gives CASSKGLAAYEQYF.

The chain employs TRBV7-2 and TRBJ1-2; D gene ambiguous. Germline loops: CDR1 SGHTA, CDR2 FQGNSA. Trimming took 3 bases from V and 4 from J, leaving 6 bases between them. This CDR3 spans 12 amino acids. This chain's CDR3 is CASSFPGYGYTF. The CDR3 DNA is TGTGCCAGCAGCTTTCCGGGCTATGGCTACACCTTC.

The J gene is TRBJ2-1, the V gene TRBV7-7, with 11 bases that match TRBD2. The V gene's germline CDR1 is SSHAT and CDR2 FNYEAQ (reference sequence). The CDR3 is made up of 16 amino acids. J was trimmed by 4 bases and V by 5 bases; bases with no gene match: 7. The CDR3 spells CASSLETSGSYNEQFF. Here the CDR3 DNA reads TGTGCCAGCAGCCTAGAAACTAGCGGGAGTTACAATGAGCAGTTCTTC. Looking up the rest from reference TRBV7-7 and TRBJ2-1 gives the full variable domain: GAGVSQSPRYKVTKRGQDVTLRCDPISSHATLYWYQQALGQGPEFLTYFNYEAQPDKSGLPSDRFSAERPEGSISTLTIQRTEQRDSAMYRCASSLETSGSYNEQFFGPGTRLTVL.

The chain uses TRBV19 and TRBJ2-1; 8 bases are shared with TRBD2. The CDR3 runs 15 residues. With 5 bases clipped from V and 10 bases from J, the junction kept 13 bases outside the gene matches. CDR1 is LNHDA, CDR2 SQIVND, per germline (reference sequence). For the CDR3, the DNA is TGTGCCAGTAGTTCGGGTAGCGGGACCTTCGGCGAGCAGTTCTTC. Translated, it gives CASSSGSGTFGEQFF.

The chain is built from TRBV2 and TRBJ2-3, with 9 bases matching TRBD2. After removal of 5 bases from V and 6 bases from J, the junction contained 6 bases not matched to a gene. Looked up from germline, CDR1 is SNHLY and CDR2 is FYNNEI. The CDR3 has 14 residues. The chain's CDR3 is CASSIAGEVDTQYF. The CDR3 region has the DNA TGTGCCAGCAGTATAGCGGGAGAGGTCGATACGCAGTATTTT.

The V call is TRBV19, the J call TRBJ2-7; TRBD2 might be the D (6 bases). The CDR3 is made up of 18 amino acids. CDR1 is LNHDA and CDR2 is SQIVND in the germline V gene (reference sequence). The V and J ends lost 3 bases and 1 base respectively, with 22 bases between them. CDR3 coding DNA: TGTGCCAGTAGTATTAAGGGAGAGCGGGTTGACGCTTCCTACGAGCAGTACTTC. Translation: CASSIKGERVDASYEQYF.

This clone was seen only once. The chain links TRBV4-2 to TRBJ2-7; 7 bases are shared with TRBD2. The CDR3 has 14 amino acids. The V gene end was trimmed by 1 base and the J gene end by 6 bases; junction bases not matched to a gene: 6. Germline CDR1 LGHNA, CDR2 YNFKEQ. CDR3 sequence reads: CASSQAWTSREQYF. DNA of the CDR3: TGTGCCAGCAGCCAAGCCTGGACTAGTCGCGAGCAGTACTTC.

The rearrangement joins TRBV5-1 to TRBJ1-2; 7 bases fit TRBD1. Germline V gene data show CDR1 as SGHRS and CDR2 as YFSETQ. The CDR3 spans 12 residues. V lost 5 bases and J lost 8; bases outside the gene matches: 6. CDR3 DNA: TGCGCCAGCAGGGTTACAGGGGAAGGCTACACCTTC. As protein: CASRVTGEGYTF.

This clone came up many times. V gene TRBV30 combines with J gene TRBJ2-7; D is unresolved. Trimming took 5 bases from V and 1 from J, leaving 9 bases between them. The CDR3 runs to 12 residues. The germline gives CDR1 GTSNPN, CDR2 SVGIG (reference sequence). The CDR3 loop is CAWQTESYEQYF. The CDR3 bases are TGTGCCTGGCAGACTGAATCCTACGAGCAGTACTTC. Together with reference TRBV30 and TRBJ2-7, the CDR3 gives the full variable domain: SQTIHQWPATLVQPVGSPLSLECTVEGTSNPNLYWYRQAAGRGLQLLFYSVGIGQISSEVPQNLSASRPQDRQFILSSKKLLLSDSGFYLCAWQTESYEQYFGPGTRLTVT.

The chain has TRBV27 and TRBJ2-7; no reliable D call. CDR1 MNHEY and CDR2 SMNVEV come from the germline V gene (reference sequence). The CDR3 is 13 residues long. With 3 bases removed from V and 1 base from J, the gap between germline ends came to 7 bases. The CDR3 protein is CASSFRQSYEQYF. The CDR3 bases are TGTGCCAGCAGTTTCAGACAATCCTACGAGCAGTACTTC.

The chain has TRBV6-5 and TRBJ2-7, with a weak D call TRBD1 (6 bases). V lost 6 bases and J 4 bases, leaving 13 bases between the germline ends. CDR3 length equals 13 residues. CDR1 and CDR2 (germline): MNHEY, SVGAGI. CDR3 loop: CASRGTKGYEQYF. Here the CDR3 DNA reads TGTGCCAGCAGGGGGACAAAAGGATACGAGCAGTACTTC.

The rearrangement links TRBV18 to TRBJ2-1, with TRBD2 identical over 12 bases. The trim removed 1 base at V and 11 bases at J, leaving 9 bases unmatched. Germline V lookup: CDR1 KGHSH, CDR2 LQKENI. The CDR3 extends over 16 amino acids. Written as DNA, the CDR3 is TGTGCCAGCTCACCACTTGTCACTAGCGGGAGGTCCAAGCAGTTCTTC. This sequence encodes CASSPLVTSGRSKQFF. Full variable domain (rest looked up from reference TRBV18 and TRBJ2-1): NAGVMQNPRHLVRRRGQEARLRCSPMKGHSHVYWYRQLPEEGLKFMVYLQKENIIDESGMPKERFSAEFPKEGPSILRIQQVVRGDSAAYFCASSPLVTSGRSKQFFGPGTRLTVL.

This clone was recorded a few times. V is TRBV28 and J is TRBJ2-7, with 10 bases that match TRBD2. CDR3 length: 16 amino acids. V trimming: 6 bases; J trimming: 4 bases; junction bases outside the gene matches: 12. Germline V gene lookup returns CDR1 MDHEN and CDR2 SYDVKM. CDR3 DNA sequence: TGTGCCAGCAGCTCGCCCCAAGCGGGAGGGCCGTACGAGCAGTACTTC. Encoded protein: CASSSPQAGGPYEQYF.

The genes are TRBV5-1 and TRBJ1-4; no firm D call. Trimming stripped 7 bases from V and 4 bases from J, with 14 bases between. Germline CDR1 SGHRS, CDR2 YFSETQ. This CDR3 comprises 14 residues. CDR3 DNA: TGCGCCAGCGCTACGGGAGGGAATAATGAAAAACTGTTTTTT. It encodes CASATGGNNEKLFF.

The chain couples TRBV7-3 to TRBJ2-1, with D perhaps matching TRBD2 (6 bases). Deletions cut 5 bases from V and 0 bases from J, with 23 bases between. Germline V gives CDR1 SGHTA, CDR2 FQGTGA. The CDR3 is 19 amino acids. The CDR3 DNA is TGTGCCAGCAGCCTACAACGGGACTCAATAAGAAGCTCCTACAATGAGCAGTTCTTC. Its translation is CASSLQRDSIRSSYNEQFF.

This clone was seen a single time. The genes are TRBV18 and TRBJ2-3; 11 positions match TRBD2. This CDR3 is built from 15 residues. J lost 6 bases, V lost 0 bases, and 2 bases had no gene match. The germline CDR1 and CDR2 sequences are KGHSH and LQKENI. The CDR3 sequence: CASSPPASGRDTQYF. The CDR3 nucleotides read TGTGCCAGCTCACCACCGGCTAGCGGGAGGGATACGCAGTATTTT.